These 32 T cell receptor beta chains were sequenced from one sample in a study of tumor-infiltrating lymphocytes in primary liver carcinoma. Making TCR beta cDNA involved roughly 500 ng total RNA and a constant-region primer. ARM-PCR was slightly modified, and three nested multiplex PCR rounds with it gave rise to the TCR beta libraries. Use of TRBV1-TRBV30 forward primers with a C-beta reverse primer characterized the first two PCR rounds, which lasted about 11 cycles each. TCRdb re-called the multiplex PCR reads with MiXCR, one entry per CDR3 protein. The table lists about 120,000 distinct CDR3 sequences, around 70% of them singletons. Unsorted bulk tissue, roughly 20-34 mg of it, served as the source for co-extraction of RNA and DNA. Sequenced: tumor-adjacent normal liver tissue. The receptors here all came from a woman between 55 and 75 years old with primary liver carcinoma and hepatitis B virus infection.

This clonotype was recorded once. Given a much more abundant clone one base away, this may be a read error. The chain recombines TRBV5-1 with TRBJ2-7, with D unclear. CDR3 size: 10 residues. In germline, CDR1 is SGHRS, CDR2 YFSETQ. This CDR3 is CASASYEQNF. The CDR3 DNA reads TGCGCCAGCGCTTCCTACGAGCAGAACTTC.

Remarks on this clonotype: A clone one base away is much larger, so this may be a read error. V is TRBV28 and J is TRBJ2-2; D unclear. The germline V gene has CDR1 MDHEN and CDR2 SYDVKM. This CDR3 spans 16 amino acids. The V end was cut by 3 bases, the J end by 6 bases, with 17 bases between. CDR3 sequence reads: CASSFSPAPGAGELFF. The CDR3 coding sequence is TGTGCCAGCAGTTTTAGCCCCGCCCCTGGGGCCGGGGAGCTGTTTTTT.

This clonotype showed up many times. The gene calls are TRBV12-3 or TRBV12-4 and TRBJ2-7; D is undetermined. Trimming pared 5 bases from V and 9 bases from J, leaving 23 bases between. This CDR3 region has 15 residues. The CDR3 nucleotides read TGTGCCAGCAGTGGGCCCGCCATTGGTCGTGGCGGGCAGTACTTC. The encoded protein is CASSGPAIGRGGQYF.

Worth noting for this clonotype: Its ends do not fully match the called genes, so a read error is possible. CDR3 in DNA: TGCGCCATCAGCCAAGGCGCCGGGACGGGGCTTTTCACTGAAGCTTTCTTT. Translation gives CAISQGAGTGLFTEAFF. V gene TRBV4-1 combines with J gene TRBJ1-1; D perhaps matches TRBD1 (5 bases). CDR3 length equals 17 residues. From germline, CDR1 is MGHRA and CDR2 YSYEKL.

The V gene is TRBV11-2, the J gene TRBJ2-1; 13 bases are a match to TRBD2. The CDR3 sequence is 16 residues long. V trimming: 6 bases; J trimming: 6 bases; junction bases outside the gene matches: 8. The germline CDR1 and CDR2 sequences are SGHAT and FQNNGV. CDR3 sequence (DNA): TGTGCCAGCAGGGTTACTAGCGGGAGGGCCAGCAATGAGCAGTTCTTC. It is translated as CASRVTSGRASNEQFF.

CDR3 DNA: TGTGCCAGCCCCGGGCAGGAGGATATCCACAATGAGCAGTTCTTC. This gives the protein CASPGQEDIHNEQFF. The chain uses TRBV2 and TRBJ2-1; D is possibly TRBD2 (5 bases). This CDR3 region has 15 residues. Trimming removed 8 bases from V and 5 bases from J, with 19 bases in between. CDR1 is SNHLY, CDR2 FYNNEI, per germline.

This clonotype is termed medium-sized. The V call is TRBV11-2, the J call TRBJ1-2, with D perhaps matching TRBD1 (5 bases). Germline V gene sequence: CDR1 SGHAT, CDR2 FQNNGV. The CDR3 length is 16 residues. The V end lost 1 base, the J end lost 8 bases, and 20 bases lay between the germline ends. The CDR3 DNA reads TGTGCCAGCAGCTTAGGGATTCGGGGGACTACCTTCGGCTACACCTTC. Residues: CASSLGIRGTTFGYTF.

Remarks on this clonotype: Germline is not matched at one junction end, which may reflect a read error. The chain combines TRBV28 with TRBJ2-5, with D maybe TRBD2 (5 bases). The V gene's germline CDR1 is MDHEN and CDR2 SYDVKM. The CDR3 has 15 amino acids. CDR3 amino acids: CASSLSAAYQETLCF. The CDR3 nucleotides read TGTGCCAGCAGTTTATCAGCGGCGTACCAAGAGACCCTGTGCTTC.

Notes on this clonotype: One end of the junction varies from germline; a read error may be responsible. CDR3 nucleotides: TGTGCCAGCAGTTACTCGACCGGAAACACTGAAACTTTCTTT. As protein: CASSYSTGNTETFF. This chain connects TRBV6-5 to TRBJ1-1; no firm D call. The CDR3 has 14 amino acids. Germline CDR1 and CDR2: MNHEY and SVGAGI.

This clonotype was seen at least ten times. The V call is TRBV6-1, the J call TRBJ2-1; D remains ambiguous. V was shortened by 4 bases and J by 0 bases, with 10 bases between the two germline ends. The CDR3 is 15 amino acids. The V gene's germline CDR1 is MNHNS and CDR2 SASEGT. The CDR3 bases are TGTGCCAGCAGTGCCCTTAGCAGCTCCTACAATGAGCAGTTCTTC. Translated, it gives CASSALSSSYNEQFF.

This clonotype was observed at least ten times. This chain links TRBV7-8 with TRBJ2-7; D is ambiguous. This CDR3 contains 14 residues. Trimming stripped 5 bases from V and 4 bases from J, with 15 bases between. Germline V gene data show CDR1 as SGHVS and CDR2 as FQNEAQ. CDR3 sequence (DNA): TGTGCCAGCAGCCCCGGGCCTTCACCGTACGAGCAGTACTTC. It specifies CASSPGPSPYEQYF.

The chain links TRBV11-2 to TRBJ2-7, with 9 bases lining up with TRBD2. Germline-derived CDR1 and CDR2 are SGHAT and FQNNGV. This CDR3 region has 14 residues. V dropped 5 bases and J dropped 5; count of bases not matched to a gene: 7. The CDR3 DNA reads as TGTGCCAGCAGCCTAGCTAGCGGGAATAACGAGCAGTACTTC. It translates to CASSLASGNNEQYF. Supplemented by reference TRBV11-2 and TRBJ2-7, the full variable domain reads EAGVAQSPRYKIIEKRQSVAFWCNPISGHATLYWYQQILGQGPKLLIQFQNNGVVDDSQLPKDRFSAERLKGVDSTLKIQPAKLEDSAVYLCASSLASGNNEQYFGPGTRLTVT.

The V call is TRBV11-2, the J call TRBJ2-2; the D is unclear. V was pared by 5 bases and J by 9 bases, with 19 bases between. The CDR3 totals 15 residues. Germline CDR1 reads SGHAT; CDR2 reads FQNNGV. The CDR3 DNA follows: TGTGCCAGCAGCCCTCCACACGGACCGACCAGGGAGCTGTTTTTT. Amino acids: CASSPPHGPTRELFF.

This chain links TRBV6-5 with TRBJ2-3; D is unresolved. CDR1 and CDR2 (germline): MNHEY, SVGAGI. V lost 6 bases, J lost 2 bases, and 12 bases lay in between. CDR3 length equals 14 residues. The CDR3 loop reads CASRGQISTDTQYF. In nucleotides, the CDR3 is TGTGCCAGCAGAGGTCAGATCTCCACAGATACGCAGTATTTT.

In its sample, this clonotype was seen once. The chain recombines TRBV7-9 with TRBJ2-2; the D is unclear. Germline V CDR1 and CDR2: SEHNR, FQNEAQ (reference sequence). The CDR3 extends over 14 amino acids. Between the trimmed V and J ends, which lost 9 bases and 1 base, there was a span of 12 bases. CDR3 coding DNA: TGTGCCAGTAGCCCCCGGGTGAACACCGGGGAGCTGTTTTTT. Amino acid sequence: CASSPRVNTGELFF.

For this clonotype: At one end the junction does not follow the germline gene, possibly because of a read error. The V call is TRBV11-2, the J call TRBJ1-1; TRBD1 is a possible D gene (5 bases). Germline CDR1 reads SGHAT; CDR2 reads FQNNGV. This CDR3 region has 14 residues. The CDR3 DNA reads as TGTGCCTGCAGGTTCAGGGTTACGAACACTGAAGCCTTTTTT. Translation: CACRFRVTNTEAFF. The variable domain in full, with the rest retrieved from reference TRBV11-2 and TRBJ1-1, is EAGVAQSPRYKIIEKRQSVAFWCNPISGHATLYWYQQILGQGPKLLIQFQNNGVVDDSQLPKDRFSAERLKGVDSTLKIQPAKLEDSAVYLCACRFRVTNTEAFFGQGTRLTVV.

A word on this clonotype: The conserved phenylalanine or tryptophan is not found at the CDR3 terminus, so this likely reflects a read error. The chain couples TRBV4-1 to TRBJ2-5; the D is unclear. Germline V gives CDR1 MGHRA, CDR2 YSYEKL. The CDR3 contains 14 residues. Trimming took 6 bases from V and 3 from J, leaving 14 bases between them. The CDR3 protein is CASSQISTEETQYL. DNA for the CDR3: TGCGCCAGCAGTCAAATCAGTACCGAAGAGACCCAGTACTTA.

On this clonotype itself: One end of the junction is discordant with germline, which a read error may explain. J is TRBJ1-1 and V is TRBV29-1, with D hard to call. This CDR3 comprises 11 residues. Germline V lookup: CDR1 SQVTM, CDR2 ANQGSEA. CDR3: CSGFIDTEASF. DNA for the CDR3: TGCAGCGGCTTTATTGATACTGAAGCTTCCTTT. The whole variable domain, remainder taken from reference TRBV29-1 and TRBJ1-1, is SAVISQKPSRDICQRGTSLTIQCQVDSQVTMMFWYRQQPGQSLTLIATANQGSEATYESGFVIDKFPISRPNLTFSTLTVSNMSPEDSSIYLCSGFIDTEASFGQGTRLTVV.

Worth noting for this clonotype: One junction end disagrees with the germline gene, perhaps due to a read error. The J gene is TRBJ2-5, the V gene TRBV28; TRBD2 is a possible D gene (6 bases). CDR1 and CDR2 (germline): MDHEN, SYDVKM. The CDR3 has 14 amino acids. The CDR3 nucleotides read TGTGCCAGCACCGCTAGCGAGAGGGCTGAGACTCAGTACTTC. Residues: CASTASERAETQYF.

J is TRBJ1-4 and V is TRBV6-1; no firm D call. The CDR3 consists of 11 residues. The germline gives CDR1 MNHNS, CDR2 SASEGT. Trimming removed 7 bases from V and 15 bases from J, with 15 bases in between. The CDR3 coding sequence is TGTGCCAGCAATGACTGCCATGGCATGTTTTTT. Its translation: CASNDCHGMFF.

As regards this clonotype: With a much larger clone just one base away, this may be a read error. In DNA form, the CDR3 reads TGTGCCAGGAGCTTGCGGGGGTTGGGCAATGAGCAGTTCTTC. Its translation: CARSLRGLGNEQFF. The genes are TRBV5-4 and TRBJ2-1, with 7 positions matching TRBD2. There are 14 residues in the CDR3. Germline lookup yields CDR1 SGHNT and CDR2 YYREEE (reference sequence).

Concerning this clonotype: This CDR3 fails to terminate in the conserved phenylalanine or tryptophan, so it likely reflects a read error. The rearrangement joins TRBV29-1 to TRBJ1-2; D may be TRBD1 (5 bases). Germline assignment: CDR1 SQVTM and CDR2 ANQGSEA. This CDR3 spans 12 amino acids. CDR3 protein: CSGGGAGDGYTL. The CDR3 region has the DNA TGCAGCGGTGGCGGGGCGGGAGATGGATACACCCTC.

Remarks on this clonotype: Germline is not matched at one junction end, which may reflect a read error. The chain is built from TRBV11-2 and TRBJ2-1, with D perhaps being TRBD1 or TRBD2 (5 bases each). This CDR3 is 14 amino acids long. Germline loops: CDR1 SGHAT, CDR2 FQNNGV. Written as DNA, the CDR3 is TGTGTCAGCCGGGTAGGGACCCAGTACAATGAGCAGTTCTTC. Encoded protein: CVSRVGTQYNEQFF.

Worth noting for this clonotype: As the CDR3 is not closed by the conserved phenylalanine or tryptophan, this likely results from a read error. V usage is TRBV13 and J usage is TRBJ1-1; D remains unclear. The CDR3 is 17 amino acids. In germline, CDR1 is PRHDT, CDR2 FYEKMQ (reference sequence). CDR3 region: CASSLPPPTTLNTEAFS. In nucleotides, the CDR3 is TGTGCCAGTAGCTTACCCCCTCCGACAACACTGAACACTGAAGCTTTCTCT.

The chain recombines TRBV4-1 with TRBJ1-2; D is unclear. CDR1 is MGHRA, CDR2 YSYEKL, per germline. The CDR3 consists of 16 residues. The V gene lost 3 bases and the J gene lost 5 bases, with 19 bases spanning the gap. The CDR3: CASSHEWRAGEYGYTF. CDR3 DNA sequence: TGCGCCAGCAGCCATGAGTGGAGGGCTGGGGAGTATGGCTACACCTTC.

This chain joins TRBV5-1 and TRBJ1-1; 9 bases are a match to TRBD1. Germline-derived CDR1 and CDR2 are SGHRS and YFSETQ. The CDR3 contains 16 residues. Trimming took 2 bases from V and 3 from J; bases not matched to a gene: 8. In DNA, the CDR3 is TGCGCCAGCAGCTTCGGGACAGGGTGCGGGGACACTGAAGCTTTCTTT. Protein product: CASSFGTGCGDTEAFF. Variable domain in full (rest from reference TRBV5-1 and TRBJ1-1): KAGVTQTPRYLIKTRGQQVTLSCSPISGHRSVSWYQQTPGQGLQFLFEYFSETQRNKGNFPGRFSGRQFSNSRSEMNVSTLELGDSALYLCASSFGTGCGDTEAFFGQGTRLTVV.

For this clonotype: At one end the junction does not follow the germline gene, possibly because of a read error. The V and J genes are TRBV6-5 and TRBJ2-3; 9 bases line up with TRBD2. Per the germline V gene, CDR1 is MNHEY and CDR2 is SVGAGI. The CDR3 sequence is 15 residues long. The CDR3 DNA reads TGTGCCAGGAGTTTAGCGGGAGCGAGGGCAGATACGCAGTATTTT. It is translated as CARSLAGARADTQYF.

This chain uses TRBV15 with TRBJ1-2; D uncertain. CDR1 LNHNV and CDR2 YYDKDF come from the germline V gene (reference sequence). V lost 0 bases and J 2 bases, leaving 13 bases between the germline ends. The CDR3 has 16 amino acids. The CDR3 region has the DNA TGTGCCACCAGCAGAGATGGAAACAGAAAGAACTATGGCTACACCTTC. The encoded protein is CATSRDGNRKNYGYTF. The full variable domain, with the rest looked up from reference TRBV15 and TRBJ1-2, is DAMVIQNPRYQVTQFGKPVTLSCSQTLNHNVMYWYQQKSSQAPKLLFHYYDKDFNNEADTPDNFQSRRPNTSFCFLDIRSPGLGDTAMYLCATSRDGNRKNYGYTFGSGTRLTVV.

Turning to this clonotype: Because the CDR3 is missing its conserved closing phenylalanine or tryptophan, this is likely a read error. The chain uses TRBV12-3 or TRBV12-4 and TRBJ1-1, with D unresolved. The CDR3 length is 12 residues. The CDR3 DNA is TGTACCAGCAGGCCGGCAAACACTGAAGCTTTCATT. Its translation: CTSRPANTEAFI.

This clonotype has ten or more counts. The J gene is TRBJ2-3, the V gene TRBV28; D may correspond to TRBD1 or TRBD2 (5 bases each). V was pared by 7 bases and J by 8 bases, with 25 bases between. CDR1 and CDR2 (germline): MDHEN, SYDVKM. CDR3 length: 16 residues. CDR3 coding DNA: TGTGCCAGCAACCGAGGGACGGACCTTCGATTAGGTACGCAGTATTTT. Amino acids: CASNRGTDLRLGTQYF.

This chain joins TRBV5-1 and TRBJ2-7; 8 nucleotides align to TRBD1. This CDR3 has 14 residues. The V and J ends lost 5 bases and 2 bases, in that order; junction bases with no gene match: 6. Germline CDR1 reads SGHRS; CDR2 reads YFSETQ. The CDR3 reads CASSQGAGAYEQYF. The DNA of the CDR3 is TGCGCCAGCAGTCAGGGGGCAGGAGCCTACGAGCAGTACTTC.

The table lists this clonotype with a count of one. The junction does not match germline at one end; this may be a read error. J is TRBJ1-5 and V is TRBV6-5; D uncertain. Per the germline V gene, CDR1 is MNHEY and CDR2 is SVGAGI. The CDR3 is 15 amino acids. The CDR3 is CVSSHGRDSNQPQHF. The DNA for the CDR3 is TGTGTCAGCAGCCACGGACGGGATAGCAATCAACCCCAGCATTTT.